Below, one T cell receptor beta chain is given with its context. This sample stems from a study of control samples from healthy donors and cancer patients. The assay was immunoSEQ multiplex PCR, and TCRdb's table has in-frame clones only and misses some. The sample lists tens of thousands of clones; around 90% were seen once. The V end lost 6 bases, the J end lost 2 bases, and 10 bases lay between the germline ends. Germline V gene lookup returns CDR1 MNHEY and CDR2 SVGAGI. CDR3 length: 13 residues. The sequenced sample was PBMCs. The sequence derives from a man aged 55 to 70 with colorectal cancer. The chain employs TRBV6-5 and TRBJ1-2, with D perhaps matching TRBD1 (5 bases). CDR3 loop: CASRMGPNYGYTF. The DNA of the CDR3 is TGTGCCAGCAGAATGGGGCCCAACTATGGCTACACCTTC.